The T cell receptor (beta chain) under discussion was sequenced for a study of cytomegalovirus exposure and HLA in healthy donors. Study-wide points: Association of 17,000 or so TCR beta sequences with HLA alleles was found at 0.05 false discovery rate in a later analysis. An Asian-associated ancestry cluster reportedly showed fewer N-insertions than the approximately 690-donor mean in a later analysis. Information on immune exposure was restricted to one variable (CMV serostatus).

This clone came up a few times. Its target is unknown. The same CDR3 can be traced to other DNA sequences in this sample. Germline loops: CDR1 SGHRS, CDR2 YFSETQ. CDR3 length: 13 residues. Trimming shortened V by 4 bases and J by 0 bases, and 7 bases separated the two germline ends. PCR involved 60 Vbeta and 13 Jbeta primers. Repertoires were generated with immunoSEQ multiplex PCR, while TCRdb's copy carries only in-frame clones and drops some. The data contain 120,000 to 150,000 clones, 60% to 80% of them singletons. This chain connects TRBV5-1 to TRBJ2-5; D might be TRBD2 (6 bases). The sequenced sample was PBMCs. The sequence came from a woman aged 30 to 39 in good health and CMV-seronegative. The CDR3 sequence is CASSRDYQETQYF. The CDR3 DNA reads TGCGCCAGCAGCCGGGACTACCAAGAGACCCAGTACTTC. The variable domain in full, completed from reference TRBV5-1 and TRBJ2-5, reads KAGVTQTPRYLIKTRGQQVTLSCSPISGHRSVSWYQQTPGQGLQFLFEYFSETQRNKGNFPGRFSGRQFSNSRSEMNVSTLELGDSALYLCASSRDYQETQYFGPGTRLLVL.